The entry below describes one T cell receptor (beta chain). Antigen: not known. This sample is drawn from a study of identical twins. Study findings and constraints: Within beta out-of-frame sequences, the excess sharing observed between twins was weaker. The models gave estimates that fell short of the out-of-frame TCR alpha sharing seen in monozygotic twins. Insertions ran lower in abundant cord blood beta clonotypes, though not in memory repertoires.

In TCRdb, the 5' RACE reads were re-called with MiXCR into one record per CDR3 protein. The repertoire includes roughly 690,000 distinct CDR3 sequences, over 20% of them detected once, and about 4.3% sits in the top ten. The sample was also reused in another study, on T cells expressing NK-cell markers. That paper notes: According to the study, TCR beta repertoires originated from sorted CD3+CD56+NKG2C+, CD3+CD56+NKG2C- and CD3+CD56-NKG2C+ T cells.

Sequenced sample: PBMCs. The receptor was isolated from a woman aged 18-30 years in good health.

The CDR3 spells CASSLGDLAGGVTDTQYF. The CDR3 nucleotides read TGTGCCAGCAGCTTAGGTGACCTAGCGGGGGGCGTCACAGATACGCAGTATTTT. This chain links TRBV11-2 with TRBJ2-3; 11 bases line up with TRBD2. The length of the CDR3 is 18 residues. The V gene's germline CDR1 is SGHAT and CDR2 FQNNGV. After removal of 1 base from V and 2 bases from J, the junction contained 8 bases not matched to a gene. The full variable domain, completed using reference TRBV11-2 and TRBJ2-3, is EAGVAQSPRYKIIEKRQSVAFWCNPISGHATLYWYQQILGQGPKLLIQFQNNGVVDDSQLPKDRFSAERLKGVDSTLKIQPAKLEDSAVYLCASSLGDLAGGVTDTQYFGPGTRLTVL.